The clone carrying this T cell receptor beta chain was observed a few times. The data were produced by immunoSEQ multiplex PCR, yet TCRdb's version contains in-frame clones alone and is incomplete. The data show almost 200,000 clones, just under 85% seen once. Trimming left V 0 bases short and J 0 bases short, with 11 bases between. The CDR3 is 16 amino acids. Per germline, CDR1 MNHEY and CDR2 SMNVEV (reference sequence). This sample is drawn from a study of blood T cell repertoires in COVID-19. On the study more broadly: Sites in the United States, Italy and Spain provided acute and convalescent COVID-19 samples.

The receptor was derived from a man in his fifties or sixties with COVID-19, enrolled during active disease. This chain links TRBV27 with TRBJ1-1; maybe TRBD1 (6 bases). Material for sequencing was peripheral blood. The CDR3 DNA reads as TGTGCCAGCAGTTTATCGCCAGGGGTAATGAACACTGAAGCTTTCTTT. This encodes CASSLSPGVMNTEAFF.